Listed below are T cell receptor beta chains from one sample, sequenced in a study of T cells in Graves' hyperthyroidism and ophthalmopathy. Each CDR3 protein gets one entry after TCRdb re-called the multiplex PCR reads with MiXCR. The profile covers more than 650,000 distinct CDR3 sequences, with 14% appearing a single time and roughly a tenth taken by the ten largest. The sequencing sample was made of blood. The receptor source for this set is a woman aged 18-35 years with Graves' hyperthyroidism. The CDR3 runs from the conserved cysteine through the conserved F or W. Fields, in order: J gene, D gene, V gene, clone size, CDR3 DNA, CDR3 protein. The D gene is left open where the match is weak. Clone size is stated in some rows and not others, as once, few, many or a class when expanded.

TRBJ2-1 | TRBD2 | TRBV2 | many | TGTGCCAGCAGTGGACTAGCGGGAGGGGGTAATGAGCAGTTCTTC | CASSGLAGGGNEQFF
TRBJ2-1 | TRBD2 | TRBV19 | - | TGTGCCAGTAGTCTTCAGGGACTAGCGGGAGTGACTACCCCGGATGAGCAGTTCTTC | CASSLQGLAGVTTPDEQFF
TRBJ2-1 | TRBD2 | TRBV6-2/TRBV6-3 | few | TGCGCCAGCAGAACCGGGACTAGCGGGAGGGATGAGCAGTTCTTC | CASRTGTSGRDEQFF
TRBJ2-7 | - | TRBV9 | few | TGTGCCAGCAGCGATGGCGCAACCGCCTACGAGCAGTACTTC | CASSDGATAYEQYF
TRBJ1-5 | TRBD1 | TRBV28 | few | TGTGCCATCGCAGGGGGGGATCAGCCCCAGCATTTT | CAIAGGDQPQHF
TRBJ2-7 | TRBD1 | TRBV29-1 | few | TGCAGCGTTGAAGTGGGACAGGGTTTCTCCTACGAGCAGTACTTC | CSVEVGQGFSYEQYF
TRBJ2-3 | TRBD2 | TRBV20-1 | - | TGCAGTGCCGGCCGGGGACTAGCGGGAGTTCGTACGCAGTATTTT | CSAGRGLAGVRTQYF
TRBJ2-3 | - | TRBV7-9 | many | TGTGCCAGCAGACCTCAGGCCAGCACAGATACGCAGTATTTT | CASRPQASTDTQYF
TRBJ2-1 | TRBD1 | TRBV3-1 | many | TGTGCCAGCAGCCAGGGGACAGTTGTAAATGAGCAGTTCTTC | CASSQGTVVNEQFF
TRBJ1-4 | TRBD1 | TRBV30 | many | TGTGCCTGGAGTGTCCCCCGGGACAGCACCGGGGAAAAACTGTTTTTT | CAWSVPRDSTGEKLFF
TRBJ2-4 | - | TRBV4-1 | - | TGCGCCAGCAGCCACGGAGCGGGAGCCAAAAACATTCAGTACTTC | CASSHGAGAKNIQYF
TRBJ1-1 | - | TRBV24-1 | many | TGTGCCACCAGTGACCAGGGCGGCACTGAAGCTTTCTTT | CATSDQGGTEAFF
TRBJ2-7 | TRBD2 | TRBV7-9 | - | TGTGCCAGCAGCTTATTCCCAAGCGGGAGAAACTACGAGCAGTACTTC | CASSLFPSGRNYEQYF
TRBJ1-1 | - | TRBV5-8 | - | TGTGCCAGCAGCCCACGACCGGGGAGGAACACTGAAGCTTTCTTT | CASSPRPGRNTEAFF
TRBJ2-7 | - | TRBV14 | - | TGTGCCAGCAGCCAAGTTAGCGGCCGGCCGTACTTC | CASSQVSGRPYF
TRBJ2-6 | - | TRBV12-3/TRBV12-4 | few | TGTGCCAGCAGCCGTAGGGGGATGGAGGCCAACGTCCTGACTTTC | CASSRRGMEANVLTF
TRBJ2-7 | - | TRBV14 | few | TGTGCCAGCAGCCAGAGAGATCCCGGGACGGTATCCTACGAGCAGTACTTC | CASSQRDPGTVSYEQYF
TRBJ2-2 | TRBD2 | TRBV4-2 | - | TGTGCCAGCAGGACTAGCGGGAGGGCCAGCACCGGGGAGCTGTTTTTT | CASRTSGRASTGELFF
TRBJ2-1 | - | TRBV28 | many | TGTGCCAGCAGTTTATACCGGGAGATTTACAATGAGCAGTTCTTC | CASSLYREIYNEQFF
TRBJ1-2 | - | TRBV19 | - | TGCGCCAGTAGTATAGGCGACAGTGATGGCTACACCTTC | CASSIGDSDGYTF
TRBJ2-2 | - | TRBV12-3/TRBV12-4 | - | TGTGCCAGCAGTCCGCCGGGCAGGGGGGAGCTGTTTTTT | CASSPPGRGELFF
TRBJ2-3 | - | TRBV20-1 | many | TGCAGTGTAGACTTTTACACAGATACGCAGTATTTT | CSVDFYTDTQYF
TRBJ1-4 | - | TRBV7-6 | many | TGTGCCAGCAGCCAGTGGAGGGGGAATGAAAAGCTGTTTTTT | CASSQWRGNEKLFF
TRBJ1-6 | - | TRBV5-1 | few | TGCGCCAGCAGCTCCTCTGACAATTCACCCCTCCACTTT | CASSSSDNSPLHF
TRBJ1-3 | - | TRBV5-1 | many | TGCGCCAGTAAGCAGGATCCCGGAAACACCATATATTTT | CASKQDPGNTIYF
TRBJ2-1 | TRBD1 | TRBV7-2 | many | TGTGCCAGCAGCTTGGACAGGTACAATGAGCAGTTCTTC | CASSLDRYNEQFF
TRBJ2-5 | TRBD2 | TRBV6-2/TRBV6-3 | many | TGTGCCAGCACCCTCCTCCCGGGACTAGCGATCGGGGAGACCCAGTACTTC | CASTLLPGLAIGETQYF
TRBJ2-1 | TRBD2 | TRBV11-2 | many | TGTGCCAGCAGCTTAGGGGCTAGCGGGATATCAGAGCAGTTCTTC | CASSLGASGISEQFF
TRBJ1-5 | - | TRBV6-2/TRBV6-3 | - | TGTGCCAGCAGAACAGGGCTAAATCAGCCCCAGCACTTT | CASRTGLNQPQHF